The present T cell receptor beta chain was sequenced within a study of T cell responses to AZD1222 COVID-19 vaccine. In the study overall: Second-dose groups at about 4 or about 12 weeks were pooled. General study findings and limits: The donor cohort was predominantly white British with a female majority, and clonal diversity may have been underestimated. Reportedly, close to half of spike-specific TCRs are directed against unmutated variant regions. Regions 160-218 and 743-854 held dominance among vaccine-associated CD4 TCRs, which spanned spike.

Here immunoSEQ multiplex PCR was the method, and the copy in TCRdb shows in-frame clones only, minus some. The data show about 140,000 clones, with over 85% seen just once and around 1.7% held by the top ten. Details on this clone: What it binds is not known.

The germline V gene encodes CDR1 SEHNR and CDR2 FQNEAQ (reference sequence). The length of the CDR3 is 17 residues. V shed 5 bases and J shed 2 bases, with 21 bases lying between them. V gene TRBV7-9 combines with J gene TRBJ1-2; TRBD1 might be the D (5 bases). The origin of this receptor is an adult in good health. The input for sequencing was peripheral blood, taken on day 0 of AZD1222 vaccination. The CDR3 DNA sequence: TGTGCCAGCAGCCCCATTCTCGGAGGGGCGGTAAACTATGGCTACACCTTC. This translates into CASSPILGGAVNYGYTF.